The rows below give T cell receptor beta chains drawn from one sample of a study of blood T cells in healthy people across ages. Each CDR3 protein gets one entry after TCRdb re-called the 5' RACE reads with MiXCR. The sample has roughly 550,000 distinct CDR3 sequences, around 24% seen once. These data also featured in a second study, about T cells of mothers and their children.

The sample was blood. The receptors here all came from a boy between 10 and 17 years old in good health. Both conserved end residues are part of each CDR3. Each record gives: clone size, J gene, V gene, D gene, CDR3 protein, CDR3 DNA. The D gene is left open where the match is weak. Some rows mark clone size as missing; the rest say once, few, many or name a class of expanded clone.

NA | TRBJ2-5 | TRBV5-1 | TRBD2 | CASSQGLAGLEQYF | TGCGCCAGCAGCCAGGGACTAGCGGGACTAGAGCAGTACTTC
many | TRBJ1-2 | TRBV7-2 | NA | CASTPGTNYGYTF | TGTGCCAGCACCCCAGGGACTAACTATGGCTACACCTTC
many | TRBJ2-2 | TRBV5-4 | TRBD2 | CASSLTSDTGELFF | TGTGCCAGCAGCTTGACTAGCGACACCGGGGAGCTGTTTTTT
NA | TRBJ1-1 | TRBV7-9 | NA | CASSHGRTENTEAFF | TGTGCCAGCAGCCACGGCCGGACCGAGAACACTGAAGCTTTCTTT
NA | TRBJ1-2 | TRBV6-2/TRBV6-3 | NA | CASTESQANRYGANYGYTF | TGTGCCAGCACCGAATCGCAGGCGAATCGATACGGAGCTAACTATGGCTACACCTTC
NA | TRBJ2-7 | TRBV28 | TRBD1 | CASRTGTVDEQYF | TGTGCCAGCAGAACTGGGACAGTCGACGAGCAGTACTTC
few | TRBJ1-2 | TRBV20-1 | NA | CIRGGSDYGYTF | TGCATCCGCGGAGGGTCGGACTATGGCTACACCTTC
few | TRBJ1-1 | TRBV20-1 | NA | CSALTGFMNTEAFF | TGCAGTGCTCTAACAGGCTTCATGAACACCGAAGCTTTCTTT
many | TRBJ2-5 | TRBV27 | NA | CASSLEGGYQETQYF | TGTGCCAGCAGTTTAGAGGGCGGGTACCAAGAGACCCAGTACTTC
NA | TRBJ2-3 | TRBV5-1 | TRBD2 | CASSFGSVASGGADTQYF | TGCGCCAGCAGCTTCGGATCCGTAGCTAGCGGGGGTGCAGATACGCAGTATTTT
NA | TRBJ2-1 | TRBV7-2 | NA | CASSSGLISCNEQFF | TGTGCCAGCAGCTCCGGACTGATCTCCTGCAATGAGCAGTTCTTC
few | TRBJ2-1 | TRBV20-1 | TRBD2 | CSATQEPGLREQFF | TGCAGTGCTACCCAGGAGCCGGGACTAAGGGAGCAGTTCTTC
few | TRBJ2-7 | TRBV7-9 | TRBD1 | CASSSSGQGAYEQYF | TGTGCCAGCAGCTCCTCGGGACAGGGAGCCTACGAGCAGTACTTC
NA | TRBJ2-5 | TRBV4-3 | NA | CASSQDFLALDPQYF | TGCGCCAGCAGCCAAGATTTTCTAGCGCTAGATCCCCAGTACTTC
NA | TRBJ2-4 | TRBV18 | TRBD1 | CASSPPDRGDIQYF | TGTGCCAGCTCACCACCGGACAGGGGGGACATTCAGTACTTC
NA | TRBJ2-1 | TRBV3-1 | NA | CASSQDRSSSYNEQFF | TGTGCCAGCAGCCAAGATCGGTCTAGCTCCTACAATGAGCAGTTCTTC
NA | TRBJ1-1 | TRBV18 | NA | CASSPRVQGRVIGTEAFF | TGTGCCAGCTCACCACGGGTACAGGGTCGGGTGATCGGCACTGAAGCTTTCTTT
NA | TRBJ2-5 | TRBV5-4 | TRBD1 | CASSPPGQTQETQYF | TGTGCCAGCAGCCCCCCGGGACAGACCCAAGAGACCCAGTACTTC